This TCR beta chain was observed in a study of T-cell reconstitution after alpha-beta-depleted transplantation in children. Findings and caveats of the study: Diversity of TCRbeta at day 60 was high in some patients, arising from surviving recipient T cells and thymic progenitors. When one year had passed after transplant, most T-cell counts and diversity came from newly produced T cells. The origin of alpha-beta T cells about two months after transplant was reportedly several hundred expanded graft clones.

The germline V gene encodes CDR1 SGHRS and CDR2 YFSETQ. The J segment lost 5 bases and the V segment lost 3 bases, leaving 5 bases of the junction unmatched. The CDR3 contains 15 residues. This clonotype occurred a few times. Its antigen is not identified. TCRbeta library construction was performed incorporating unique molecular identifiers. TCRdb used MiXCR to reprocess the PCR reads, holding one entry per CDR3 protein. The sample includes around 960,000 distinct CDR3 sequences, roughly 31% of them seen just once. The genes are TRBV5-1 and TRBJ2-5, with 12 bases fitting TRBD2. The sequence was obtained from a boy in the first two years of life who had a stem cell transplant for SCID, so the T cells may come from the graft donor. The sequenced sample was PBMCs, mostly from graft donor cells, obtained 360 days after TCRalphabeta/CD19-depleted stem cell transplant. DNA for the CDR3: TGCGCCAGCAGCTGGCTAGCGGGGGGGTCGGAGACCCAGTACTTC. Amino acid sequence: CASSWLAGGSETQYF.